Sequencing of this T cell receptor beta chain was carried out in a study of T cell repertoires in cytomegalovirus infection. Study in general: Indications of both CMV infection and matching HLA type were provided by public TCR beta signatures.

TCRdb processed the reads anew with MiXCR; each CDR3 protein has one entry. The data show around 260,000 distinct CDR3 sequences, 25% seen once. A note on this clonotype: Its antigen is unidentified.

Trimming took 4 bases from V and 4 from J, leaving 14 bases between them. CDR3 length: 15 residues. Germline V gene sequence: CDR1 MNHEY, CDR2 SMNVEV (reference sequence). General study findings and limits: Frequencies of public TCR beta families were cumulated, and this identified carriers of CMV plus the relevant HLA. HLA-C-restricted CMV-specific TCR beta clonotypes were dominant in the ex vivo response.

This TCR was sampled from a human donor in good health (CMV status not recorded). Some clones in this sample may be carry-over from other donors' samples. Sequencing input: PBMCs. The rearrangement uses TRBV27 and TRBJ2-4; D gene unclear. The CDR3 sequence is CASSSPGFKKNIQYF. As DNA, the CDR3 is TGTGCCAGCAGTTCCCCAGGTTTTAAGAAAAACATTCAGTACTTC.